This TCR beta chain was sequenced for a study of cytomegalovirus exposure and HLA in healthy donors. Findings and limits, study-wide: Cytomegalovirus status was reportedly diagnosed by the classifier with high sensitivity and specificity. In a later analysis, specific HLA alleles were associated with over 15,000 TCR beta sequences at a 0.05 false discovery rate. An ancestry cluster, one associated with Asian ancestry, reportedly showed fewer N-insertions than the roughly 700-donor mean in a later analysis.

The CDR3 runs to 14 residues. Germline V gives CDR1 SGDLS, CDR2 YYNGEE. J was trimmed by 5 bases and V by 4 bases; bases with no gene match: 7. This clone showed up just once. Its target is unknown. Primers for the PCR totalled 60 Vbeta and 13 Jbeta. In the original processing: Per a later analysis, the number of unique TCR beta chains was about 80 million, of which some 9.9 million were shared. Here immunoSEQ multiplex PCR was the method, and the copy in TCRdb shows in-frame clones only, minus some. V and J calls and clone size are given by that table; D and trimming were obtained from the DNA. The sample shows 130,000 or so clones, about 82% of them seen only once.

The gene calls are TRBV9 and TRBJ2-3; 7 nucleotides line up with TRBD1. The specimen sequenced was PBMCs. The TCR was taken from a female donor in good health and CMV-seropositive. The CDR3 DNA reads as TGTGCCAGCAGCCCGCGACAGGGTGAAGATACGCAGTATTTT. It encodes CASSPRQGEDTQYF.